This T cell receptor beta chain was sequenced in a study of radiation and T cells in renal cell carcinoma. Worth noting for this clone: Its specificity is not known.

Findings of the study overall: Pretreatment tumor biopsies were lacking, so baseline clonotypes are unknown. In blood, top tumor clones expanded by 2 weeks, shrinking by 4.

Sequencing used immunoSEQ multiplex PCR; TCRdb keeps in-frame clones, though not all of them. This sample has 50,000 to 70,000 clones, with about three quarters found just once. Specified time point: blood 4 weeks post-SBRT, at nephrectomy. The treatment: 15 Gy SBRT to primary tumor, nephrectomy 4 weeks later. Nephrectomy followed 15 Gy stereotactic body radiation by 4 weeks. Serial blood draws occurred at baseline and 2 and 4 weeks post-SBRT. The sequencing here drew on blood, taken from a patient whose treatment included radiotherapy and nephrectomy. The sequence was obtained from a man aged 55 to 70 with renal cell carcinoma.

The CDR3 DNA reads as TGTGCCAGCAGCTTAATCCGGGACAGGGGAGGTGAAAAACTGTTTTTT. Amino acids: CASSLIRDRGGEKLFF. This sequence joins TRBV11-2 and TRBJ1-4; 10 bases fit TRBD1. This CDR3 comprises 16 residues. Germline V lookup: CDR1 SGHAT, CDR2 FQNNGV. The V and J ends lost 2 bases and 7 bases, in that order; junction bases with no gene match: 7.